Each of the 6 T cell receptor beta chains below was sequenced from the same sample in a study of shared clonotypes between healthy human individuals. Generated by immunoSEQ multiplex PCR, the TCRdb table keeps only in-frame clones and is missing some. The data hold under 120,000 clones, with approximately 70% observed a single time. Sequenced: memory CD8+ T cells sorted from blood. Documented subset: CD45RO+ cells pooled with CCR7-negative TemRA cells. The origin of the receptors is a young woman in good health.

This clone was seen more than once but under ten times. This chain connects TRBV5-1 to TRBJ1-1, with 8 bases matching TRBD1. Germline trimming cut 0 bases from V and 6 bases from J; bases unmatched to any gene: 16. Germline V gives CDR1 SGHRS, CDR2 YFSETQ. This CDR3 spans 18 amino acids. The CDR3 nucleotides read TGCGCCAGCAGCTTGGTGCCAGGACAGGGTTTACTGGCTGCTGAAGCTTTCTTT. Encoded protein: CASSLVPGQGLLAAEAFF.

V usage is TRBV9 and J usage is TRBJ2-7; a possible D gene is TRBD1 (6 bases). Germline CDR1 SGDLS, CDR2 YYNGEE. The V and J ends lost 4 bases and 5 bases respectively, with 13 bases between them. The CDR3 is made up of 13 amino acids. The chain's CDR3 is CASSTRTANEQYF. The CDR3 DNA reads TGTGCCAGCAGCACAAGGACAGCTAACGAGCAGTACTTC.

The rearrangement uses TRBV6-1 and TRBJ2-7; D is ambiguous. Germline V gene data show CDR1 as MNHNS and CDR2 as SASEGT. CDR3 length: 13 residues. V lost 1 base and J 3 bases, leaving 7 bases between the germline ends. CDR3: CASSEVGYYEQYF. For the CDR3, the DNA is TGTGCCAGCAGTGAAGTTGGGTACTACGAGCAGTACTTC.

The genes are TRBV14 and TRBJ1-2; D is unresolved. CDR1 is SGHDN and CDR2 is FVKESK in the germline V gene. The CDR3 totals 13 residues. V was clipped by 1 base and J by 5 bases, with 8 bases between them. The CDR3 DNA reads TGTGCCAGCAGCCAAGTGGGAAATTATGGCTACACCTTC. Residues: CASSQVGNYGYTF.

V is TRBV5-8 and J is TRBJ2-1; 9 positions agree with TRBD1. Germline values: CDR1 SGHTS, CDR2 YDEGEE. There are 12 residues in the CDR3. V shed 2 bases and J 14 bases; nucleotides not matched to a gene: 5. CDR3 loop: CASSFVGTGKFF. The CDR3 nucleotides read TGTGCCAGCAGCTTCGTAGGGACAGGGAAGTTCTTC.

This clone was detected ten times or more. The rearrangement joins TRBV4-1 to TRBJ2-7; TRBD1 agrees at 10 bases. The CDR3 runs 15 residues. Germline trimming cut 1 base from V and 4 bases from J; bases unmatched to any gene: 4. CDR1 and CDR2 from the germline V gene are MGHRA and YSYEKL. The CDR3 spells CASSQGQGAGYEQYF. The CDR3 coding sequence is TGCGCCAGCAGCCAAGGACAGGGGGCTGGGTACGAGCAGTACTTC.